This T cell receptor beta chain was identified during a study of CD8 T cells in ankylosing spondylitis. Study-wide results and limits: Relatively rare in peripheral blood, disease-linked clones were also CD8+. Characteristic, it appeared, of ankylosing spondylitis blood was a TCR beta motif of about eight highly homologous variants.

The germline gives CDR1 MNHEY, CDR2 SMNVEV (reference sequence). The CDR3 spans 17 residues. Trimming at V came to 2 bases and at J to 8 bases, leaving 15 bases not matched to a gene. This clonotype was observed at least ten times. Its antigen is as yet unknown. Each TCR beta library was made by quantitative 5'-RACE that incorporated molecular barcodes. Via MiXCR, TCRdb re-called the 5' RACE reads, giving one row per CDR3 protein. This sample has under 250,000 distinct CDR3 sequences; over 8.5% occur once, and the top ten carry 5.5% to 8%. The sequenced sample was blood, either unsorted or a sorted T cell fraction (not recorded which). The TCR was taken from a male donor with ankylosing spondylitis or in good health (not recorded which). The V call is TRBV27, the J call TRBJ2-5, with 9 bases identical to TRBD2. The CDR3 loop is CASSLNVASGTAVTQYF. CDR3 bases: TGTGCCAGCAGTTTAAACGTGGCTAGCGGGACCGCTGTTACCCAGTACTTC.